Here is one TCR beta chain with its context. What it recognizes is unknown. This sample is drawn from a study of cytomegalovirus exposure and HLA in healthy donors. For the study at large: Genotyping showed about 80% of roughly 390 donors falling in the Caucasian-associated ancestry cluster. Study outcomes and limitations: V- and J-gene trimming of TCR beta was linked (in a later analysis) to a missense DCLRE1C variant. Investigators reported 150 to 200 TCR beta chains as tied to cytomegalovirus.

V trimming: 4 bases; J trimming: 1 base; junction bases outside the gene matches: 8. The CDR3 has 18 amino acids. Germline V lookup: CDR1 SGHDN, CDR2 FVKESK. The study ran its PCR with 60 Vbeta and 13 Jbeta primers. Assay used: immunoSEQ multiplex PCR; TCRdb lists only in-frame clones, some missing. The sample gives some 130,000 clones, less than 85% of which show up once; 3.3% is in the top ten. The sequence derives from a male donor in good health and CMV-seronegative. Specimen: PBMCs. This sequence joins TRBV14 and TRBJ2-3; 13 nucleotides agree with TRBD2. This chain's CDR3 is CASSPGLAGYLRTDTQYF. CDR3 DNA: TGTGCCAGCAGCCCGGGACTAGCGGGGTATTTACGCACAGATACGCAGTATTTT.